This T cell receptor (beta chain) was documented in a study of early T cells in non-severe SARS-CoV-2 infection. Study-wide background: Chains were not paired, and sequencing was done on bulk RNA from unsorted whole blood.

As part of library construction, unique molecular identifiers were attached to individual cDNA molecules. TCRdb ran MiXCR on the 5' RACE reads and lists one entry per CDR3 protein. The table records fewer than 25,000 distinct CDR3 sequences, 3% to 4.5% of them present only once. This clonotype has a count of ten or more. CDR1 is SEHNR and CDR2 is FQNEAQ in the germline V gene (reference sequence). Trimming took 6 bases from V and 5 from J, leaving 14 bases between them. This CDR3 is 13 amino acids long. The gene calls are TRBV7-9 and TRBJ2-7; D may be TRBD2 (6 bases). This sequence originates from an adult who was a healthcare worker with PCR-confirmed SARS-CoV-2 infection or an uninfected control (not recorded which). The specimen was whole blood. The CDR3 bases are TGTGCCAGCAGGGAATCAGGCGGGAACGAGCAGTACTTC. Translated: CASRESGGNEQYF.